This T cell receptor beta chain came from a study of OX40 agonist ivuxolimab in advanced cancers. The wider study: From about 23 to 85 years was the age range, with a mean of around 54 years, and 65% to 90% were male. Overall study findings and caveats: A proportion of nonresponders additionally exhibited low normalized T-cell clonal expansion. The specificity for antigen of the expanded peripheral T cells was not determined.

Only in-frame clones appear in the TCRdb table, and some are missing; sequencing was by immunoSEQ multiplex PCR. The table lists roughly 40,000 clones, 90% of them singletons, with 4.5% to 6% in the top ten. Remarks on this clone: Antigen unknown.

The junction had 5 bases not matched to a gene; V was cut back by 1 base and J by 2 bases. Germline V gives CDR1 SGHNT, CDR2 YYREEE (reference sequence). This CDR3 region has 16 residues. The chain uses TRBV5-4 and TRBJ2-7, with TRBD2 matching 11 bases. Sample: CD4+ or CD8+ T cells sorted from blood, taken in a trial of the OX40 agonist ivuxolimab. The receptor was derived from an adult with an advanced solid tumor such as melanoma, head and neck, liver or kidney cancer. CDR3 amino acids: CASSLIAGGGTYEQYF. DNA for the CDR3: TGTGCCAGCAGCTTGATAGCGGGAGGGGGGACCTACGAGCAGTACTTC.